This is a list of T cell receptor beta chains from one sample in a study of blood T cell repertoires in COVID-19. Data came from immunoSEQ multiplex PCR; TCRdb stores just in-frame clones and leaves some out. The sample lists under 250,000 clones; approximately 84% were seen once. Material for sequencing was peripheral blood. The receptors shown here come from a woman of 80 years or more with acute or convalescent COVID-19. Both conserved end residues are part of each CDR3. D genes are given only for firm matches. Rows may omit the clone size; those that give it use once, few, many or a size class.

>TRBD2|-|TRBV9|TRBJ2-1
TGTGCCAGCAGCGTAAGCGGCGGGAGTGTAGATGAGCAGTTCTTC
CASSVSGGSVDEQFF
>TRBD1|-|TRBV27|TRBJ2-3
TGTGCCAGCAGAGCAACCGGGACAGGGTACACAGATACGCAGTATTTT
CASRATGTGYTDTQYF
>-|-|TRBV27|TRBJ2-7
TGTGCCAGCAGGCAAATGCGGAGGGGCAGGGTTGAGGTTGGGAAGCCCTACGAGCAGTACTTC
CASRQMRRGRVEVGKPYEQYF
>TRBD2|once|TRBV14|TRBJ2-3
TGTGCCAGCAGCCCTAGATGGGGAGGGGCTAGCACAGATACGCAGTATTTT
CASSPRWGGASTDTQYF
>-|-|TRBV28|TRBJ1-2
TGTGCCAGCAGTTTGGGTGGGGCGGTCTATGGCTACACCTTC
CASSLGGAVYGYTF
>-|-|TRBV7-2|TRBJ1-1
TGTGCCAGCAGCTTAGAGATCCAGGGTTACACTGAAGCTTTCTTT
CASSLEIQGYTEAFF
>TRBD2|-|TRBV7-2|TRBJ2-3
TGTGCCAGCAGATCAACTAGCGGGGCTCGCACAGATACGCAGTATTTT
CASRSTSGARTDTQYF
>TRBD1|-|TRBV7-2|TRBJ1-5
TGTGCCAGCAGCTTAGCGGGGACAGGGTCTCAGCCCCAGCATTTT
CASSLAGTGSQPQHF
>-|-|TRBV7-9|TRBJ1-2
TGTGCCAGCAGCTCTCGTGGGAGTAACTATGGCTACACCTTC
CASSSRGSNYGYTF
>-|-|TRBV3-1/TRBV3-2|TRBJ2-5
TGTGCCAGCAGCTCCTCCCCCCGGCGGGAGACCCAGTACTTC
CASSSSPRRETQYF
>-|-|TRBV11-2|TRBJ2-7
TGTGCCAGCAGCGCTACAGGGCGTGAGCAGTACTTC
CASSATGREQYF
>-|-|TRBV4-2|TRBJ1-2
TGTGCCAGCAGCCAAGAGGTCCGGAACTATGGCTACACCTTC
CASSQEVRNYGYTF
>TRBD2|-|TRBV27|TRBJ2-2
TGTGCCAGCACCCTCGGCGGCGGGAGGAGGAACACCGGGGAGCTGTTTTTT
CASTLGGGRRNTGELFF
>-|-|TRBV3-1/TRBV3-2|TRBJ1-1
TGTGCCAGCAGCAAAAGGGAGGCGGGGGCGCAGAAGGAAGCTTTCTTT
CASSKREAGAQKEAFF
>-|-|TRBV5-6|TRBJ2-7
TGTGCCAGCAGCTGGCGCAGGCCCGCGGGCGAGCAGTACTTC
CASSWRRPAGEQYF
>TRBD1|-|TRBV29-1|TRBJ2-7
TGCAGCGTCTCTCGACAGGGTACCTACGAGCAGTACTTC
CSVSRQGTYEQYF
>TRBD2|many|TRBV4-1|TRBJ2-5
TGCGCCAGCAGCCTCCGGACTAGCGGAGAGACCCAGTACTTC
CASSLRTSGETQYF